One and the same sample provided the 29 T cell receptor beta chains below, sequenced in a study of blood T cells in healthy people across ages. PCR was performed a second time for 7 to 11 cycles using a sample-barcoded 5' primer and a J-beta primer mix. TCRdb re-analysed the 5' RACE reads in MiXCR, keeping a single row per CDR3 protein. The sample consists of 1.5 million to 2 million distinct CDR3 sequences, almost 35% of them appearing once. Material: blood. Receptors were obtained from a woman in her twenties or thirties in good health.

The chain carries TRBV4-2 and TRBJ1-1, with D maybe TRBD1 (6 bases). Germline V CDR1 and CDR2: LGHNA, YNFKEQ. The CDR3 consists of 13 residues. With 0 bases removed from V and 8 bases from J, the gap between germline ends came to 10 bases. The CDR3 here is CASSQDQGGEAFF. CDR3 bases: TGTGCCAGCAGCCAAGATCAAGGGGGGGAAGCTTTCTTT.

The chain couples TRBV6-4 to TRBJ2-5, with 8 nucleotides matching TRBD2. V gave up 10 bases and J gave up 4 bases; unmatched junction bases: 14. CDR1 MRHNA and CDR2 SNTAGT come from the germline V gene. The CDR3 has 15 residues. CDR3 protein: CANAQGAGAGETQYF. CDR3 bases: TGTGCCAACGCCCAGGGAGCGGGAGCTGGAGAGACCCAGTACTTC.

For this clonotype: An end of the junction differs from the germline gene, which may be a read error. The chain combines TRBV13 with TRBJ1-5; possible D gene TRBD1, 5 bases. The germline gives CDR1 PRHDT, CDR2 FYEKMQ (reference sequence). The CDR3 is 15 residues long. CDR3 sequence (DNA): TGTACCAGCAGCTTAGGCATAGGGGTCAATCAGCCCCAGCATTTT. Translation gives CTSSLGIGVNQPQHF. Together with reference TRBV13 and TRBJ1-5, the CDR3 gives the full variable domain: AAGVIQSPRHLIKEKRETATLKCYPIPRHDTVYWYQQGPGQDPQFLISFYEKMQSDKGSIPDRFSAQQFSDYHSELNMSSLELGDSALYFCTSSLGIGVNQPQHFGDGTRLSIL.

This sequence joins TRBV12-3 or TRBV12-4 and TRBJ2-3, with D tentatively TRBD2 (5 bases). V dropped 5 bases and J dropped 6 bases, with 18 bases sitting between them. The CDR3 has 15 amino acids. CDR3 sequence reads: CASSPGIVGADTQYF. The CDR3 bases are TGTGCCAGCAGTCCGGGAATAGTGGGAGCCGATACGCAGTATTTT.

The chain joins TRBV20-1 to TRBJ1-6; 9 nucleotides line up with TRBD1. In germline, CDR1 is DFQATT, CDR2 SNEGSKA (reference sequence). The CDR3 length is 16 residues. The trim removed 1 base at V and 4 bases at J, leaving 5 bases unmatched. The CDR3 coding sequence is TGCAGTGCTAGAGGTCAACAGGGGGCATATAATTCACCCCTCCACTTT. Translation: CSARGQQGAYNSPLHF.

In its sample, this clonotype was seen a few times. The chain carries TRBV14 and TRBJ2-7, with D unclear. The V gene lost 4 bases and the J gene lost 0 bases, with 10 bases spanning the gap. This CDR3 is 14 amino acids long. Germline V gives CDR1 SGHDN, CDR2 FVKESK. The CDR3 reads CASSRAVGSYEQYF. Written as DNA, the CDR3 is TGTGCCAGCAGCCGTGCGGTGGGCTCCTACGAGCAGTACTTC.

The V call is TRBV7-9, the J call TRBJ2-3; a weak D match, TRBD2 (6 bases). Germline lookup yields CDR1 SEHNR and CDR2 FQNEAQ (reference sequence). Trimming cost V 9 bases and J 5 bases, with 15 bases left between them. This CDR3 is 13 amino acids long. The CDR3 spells CARVGGPGDTQYF. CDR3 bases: TGTGCCAGGGTTGGAGGGCCGGGAGATACGCAGTATTTT.

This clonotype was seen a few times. The DNA for the CDR3 is TGTGCCAGCAGTTTTTCCCTTGTGGGGGCGTCGGGCAATCAGCCCCAGCATTTT. Residues: CASSFSLVGASGNQPQHF. The chain recombines TRBV28 with TRBJ1-5; the D gene is possibly TRBD1 (6 bases). The V and J ends lost 3 bases and 2 bases respectively, with 20 bases between them. This CDR3 is built from 18 residues. Germline V gene data show CDR1 as MDHEN and CDR2 as SYDVKM.

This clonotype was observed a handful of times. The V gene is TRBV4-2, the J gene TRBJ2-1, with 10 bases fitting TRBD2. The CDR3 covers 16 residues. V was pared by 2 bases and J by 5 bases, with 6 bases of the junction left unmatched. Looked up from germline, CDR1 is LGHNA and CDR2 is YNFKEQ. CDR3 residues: CASSQRRLAGHNEQFF. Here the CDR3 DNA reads TGTGCCAGCAGCCAACGAAGACTAGCGGGTCACAATGAGCAGTTCTTC.

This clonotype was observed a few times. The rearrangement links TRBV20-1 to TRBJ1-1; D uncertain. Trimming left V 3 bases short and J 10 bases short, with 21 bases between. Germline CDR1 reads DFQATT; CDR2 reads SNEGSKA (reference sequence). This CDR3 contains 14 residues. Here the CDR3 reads CSASGAGWKRGAFF. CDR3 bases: TGCAGTGCTAGTGGAGCAGGCTGGAAGCGGGGAGCTTTCTTT.

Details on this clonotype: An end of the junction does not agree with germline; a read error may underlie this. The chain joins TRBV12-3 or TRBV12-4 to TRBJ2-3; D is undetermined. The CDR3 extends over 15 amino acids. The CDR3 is CASSLEQKSTDTEYF. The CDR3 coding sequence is TGTGCCAGCAGTTTAGAGCAGAAGAGCACAGATACGGAGTATTTT.

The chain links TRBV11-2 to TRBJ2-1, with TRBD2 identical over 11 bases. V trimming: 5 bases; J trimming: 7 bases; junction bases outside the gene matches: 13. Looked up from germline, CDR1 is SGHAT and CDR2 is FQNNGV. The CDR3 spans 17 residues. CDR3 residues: CASSQISGGAGGNEQFF. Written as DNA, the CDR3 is TGTGCCAGCAGCCAGATTAGCGGGGGGGCCGGAGGTAATGAGCAGTTCTTC.

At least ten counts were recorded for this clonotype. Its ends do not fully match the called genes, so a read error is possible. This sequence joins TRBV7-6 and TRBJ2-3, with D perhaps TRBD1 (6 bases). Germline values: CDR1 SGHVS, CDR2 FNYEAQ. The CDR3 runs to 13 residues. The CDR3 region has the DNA TGCGCCAGCAGCCTGGGACACACAGATACGCAGTATTTT. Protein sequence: CASSLGHTDTQYF. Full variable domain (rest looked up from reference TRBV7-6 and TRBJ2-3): GAGVSQSPRYKVTKRGQDVALRCDPISGHVSLYWYRQALGQGPEFLTYFNYEAQQDKSGLPNDRFSAERPEGSISTLTIQRTEQRDSAMYRCASSLGHTDTQYFGPGTRLTVL.

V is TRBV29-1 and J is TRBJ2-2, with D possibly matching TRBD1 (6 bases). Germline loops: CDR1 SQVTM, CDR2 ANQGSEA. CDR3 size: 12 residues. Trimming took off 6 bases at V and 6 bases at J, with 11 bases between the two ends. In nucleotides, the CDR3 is TGCAGCGTCACAGGGACGGCCGGGGAGCTGTTTTTT. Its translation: CSVTGTAGELFF.

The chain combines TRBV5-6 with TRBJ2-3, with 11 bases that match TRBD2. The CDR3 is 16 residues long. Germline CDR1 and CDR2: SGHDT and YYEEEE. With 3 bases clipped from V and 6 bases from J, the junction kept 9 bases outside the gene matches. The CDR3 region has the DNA TGTGCCAGCAGCTCACTTAGCGGGAGGGCCCGGGATACGCAGTATTTT. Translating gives CASSSLSGRARDTQYF. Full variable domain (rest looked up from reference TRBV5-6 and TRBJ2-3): DAGVTQSPTHLIKTRGQQVTLRCSPKSGHDTVSWYQQALGQGPQFIFQYYEEEERQRGNFPDRFSGHQFPNYSSELNVNALLLGDSALYLCASSSLSGRARDTQYFGPGTRLTVL.

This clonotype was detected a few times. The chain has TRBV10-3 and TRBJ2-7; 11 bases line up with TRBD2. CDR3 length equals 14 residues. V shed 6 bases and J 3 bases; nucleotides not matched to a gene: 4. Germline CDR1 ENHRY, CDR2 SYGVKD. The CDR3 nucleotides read TGTGCCATCAGGGAGACTAGCGGGGACTACGAGCAGTACTTC. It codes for CAIRETSGDYEQYF.

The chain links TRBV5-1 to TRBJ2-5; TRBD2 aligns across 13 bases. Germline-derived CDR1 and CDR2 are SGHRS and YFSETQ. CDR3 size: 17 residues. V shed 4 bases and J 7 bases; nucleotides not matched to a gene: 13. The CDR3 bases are TGCGCCAGCAGCCCGTGGACTAGCGGGAGTGATGTAGCGACCCAGTACTTC. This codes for CASSPWTSGSDVATQYF.

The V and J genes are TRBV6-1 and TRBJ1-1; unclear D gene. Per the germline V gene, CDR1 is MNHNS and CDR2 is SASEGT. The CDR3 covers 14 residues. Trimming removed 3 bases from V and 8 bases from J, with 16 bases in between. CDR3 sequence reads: CASSDRREAAEAFF. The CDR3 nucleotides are TGTGCCAGCAGTGACCGCCGAGAGGCAGCCGAAGCTTTCTTT.

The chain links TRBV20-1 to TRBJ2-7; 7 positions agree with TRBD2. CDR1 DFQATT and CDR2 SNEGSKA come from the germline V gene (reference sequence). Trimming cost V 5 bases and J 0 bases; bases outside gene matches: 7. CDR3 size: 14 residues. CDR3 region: CSAASGEGSYEQYF. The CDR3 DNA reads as TGCAGTGCTGCAAGCGGGGAGGGCTCCTACGAGCAGTACTTC.

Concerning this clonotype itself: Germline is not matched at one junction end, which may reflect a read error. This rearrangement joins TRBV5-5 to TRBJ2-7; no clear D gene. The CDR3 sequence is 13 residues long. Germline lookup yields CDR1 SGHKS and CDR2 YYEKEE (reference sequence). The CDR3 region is CASSFSMAYERYF. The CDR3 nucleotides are TGTGCCAGCAGCTTTAGTATGGCTTACGAGCGGTACTTC.

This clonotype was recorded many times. The CDR3 loop is CASSQGTSDEQYF. The CDR3 DNA sequence: TGTGCCAGCAGCCAAGGCACTAGCGACGAGCAGTACTTC. The rearrangement links TRBV3-1 to TRBJ2-7, with TRBD2 matching 7 bases. The J segment lost 5 bases and the V segment lost 1 base, leaving 2 bases of the junction unmatched. Germline V lookup: CDR1 LGHDT, CDR2 YNNKEL (reference sequence). The length of the CDR3 is 13 residues.

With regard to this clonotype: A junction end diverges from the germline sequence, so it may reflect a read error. CDR3 DNA sequence: TGTGCCGGCAGCTTAGCGACCCGGAACTCTGGGGCCAACGTCCTGACTTTC. Its translation is CAGSLATRNSGANVLTF. The genes are TRBV7-6 and TRBJ2-6, with a weak D call TRBD2 (5 bases). CDR1 is SGHVS and CDR2 is FNYEAQ in the germline V gene. The CDR3 is made up of 17 amino acids.

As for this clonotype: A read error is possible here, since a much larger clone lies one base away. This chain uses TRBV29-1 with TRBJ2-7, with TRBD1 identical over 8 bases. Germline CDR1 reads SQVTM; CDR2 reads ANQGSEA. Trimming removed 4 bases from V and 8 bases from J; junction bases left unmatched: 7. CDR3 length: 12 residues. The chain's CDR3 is CSVAGGENKQYF. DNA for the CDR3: TGCAGCGTTGCAGGGGGCGAGAACAAGCAGTACTTC.

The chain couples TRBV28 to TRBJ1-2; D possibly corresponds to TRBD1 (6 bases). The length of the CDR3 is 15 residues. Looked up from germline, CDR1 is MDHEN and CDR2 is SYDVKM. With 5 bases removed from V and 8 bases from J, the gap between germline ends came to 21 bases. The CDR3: CASSPTGTGAFGYTF. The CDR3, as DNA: TGTGCCAGCAGTCCAACCGGGACGGGGGCTTTCGGCTACACCTTC.

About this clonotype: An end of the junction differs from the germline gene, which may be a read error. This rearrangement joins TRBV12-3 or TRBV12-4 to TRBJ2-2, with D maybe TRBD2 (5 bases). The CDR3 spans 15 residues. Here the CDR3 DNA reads TGTGCCAGCAGTTTAATGGACTTTAACACCGGTGAGCTGTTTTTT. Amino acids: CASSLMDFNTGELFF.

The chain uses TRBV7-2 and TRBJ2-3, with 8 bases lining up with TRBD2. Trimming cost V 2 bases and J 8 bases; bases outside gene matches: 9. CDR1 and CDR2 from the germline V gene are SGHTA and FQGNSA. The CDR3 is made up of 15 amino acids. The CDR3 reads CASSLPGGGRVTQYF. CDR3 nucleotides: TGTGCCAGCAGCTTACCAGGCGGGGGGCGGGTTACGCAGTATTTT.

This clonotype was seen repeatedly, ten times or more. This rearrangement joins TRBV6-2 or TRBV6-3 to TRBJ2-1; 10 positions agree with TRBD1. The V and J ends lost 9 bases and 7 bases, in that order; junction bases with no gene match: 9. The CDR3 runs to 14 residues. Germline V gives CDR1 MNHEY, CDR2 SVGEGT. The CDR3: CARLRQGAANEQFF. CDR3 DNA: TGTGCCAGATTACGACAGGGGGCGGCGAATGAGCAGTTCTTC.

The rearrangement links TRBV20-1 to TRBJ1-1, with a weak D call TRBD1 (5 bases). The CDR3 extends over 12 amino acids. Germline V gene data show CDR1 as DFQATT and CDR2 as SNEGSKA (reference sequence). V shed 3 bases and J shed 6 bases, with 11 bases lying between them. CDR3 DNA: TGCAGTGCTAGGGGGCTCCAGCCTGAAGCTTTCTTT. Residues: CSARGLQPEAFF.

The CDR3 loop reads CASSLYPVAGAPPYNEQFF. Written as DNA, the CDR3 is TGCGCCAGCAGCTTGTACCCCGTAGCGGGAGCCCCGCCCTACAATGAGCAGTTCTTC. The chain joins TRBV5-1 to TRBJ2-1; 9 bases match TRBD2. This CDR3 has 19 residues. V dropped 1 base and J dropped 2; count of bases not matched to a gene: 13. Germline V gene lookup returns CDR1 SGHRS and CDR2 YFSETQ.